The T cell receptor (beta chain) under discussion was sequenced for a study of CD8+ T cells in alopecia areata. Overall study findings and caveats: Scalp sequencing also captures normal skin's resident alphabeta T cells.

Extracted RNA was reverse transcribed, and the resulting cDNA served as sequencing template. Generated by immunoSEQ multiplex PCR, the TCRdb table keeps only in-frame clones and is missing some. The repertoire holds approximately 99,000 clones, with over 55% as singletons. This clone has just a few counts. Its antigen is currently unknown. CDR3 length: 15 residues. The ends were cut back, 3 bases at V and 4 bases at J, with 14 bases in the middle. Germline V lookup: CDR1 SGHVS, CDR2 FQNEAQ. PBMC-derived CD4+ and CD8+ T cells were sorted. Input material: NKG2D-low CD8+ T cells sorted from blood. V and J are TRBV7-8 and TRBJ2-3, with D perhaps matching TRBD2 (5 bases). This sequence originates from a human donor with alopecia areata. The CDR3: CASSFGRGWPDTQYF. As DNA, the CDR3 is TGTGCCAGCAGCTTTGGTCGCGGGTGGCCAGATACGCAGTATTTT.